This TCR beta chain was found in a study of blood T cell repertoires in COVID-19. The data were produced by immunoSEQ multiplex PCR, yet TCRdb's version contains in-frame clones alone and is incomplete. The repertoire consists of around 67,000 clones, with around four fifths occurring once and the leading ten covering approximately 5.3%. J lost 4 bases, V lost 6 bases, and 2 bases had no gene match. The CDR3 has 13 residues. CDR1 is MNHEY and CDR2 is SVGAGI in the germline V gene. V is TRBV6-5 and J is TRBJ1-5, with TRBD1 identical over 8 bases. The sample was peripheral blood. The clonotype originates from a man aged 50-59 years with active COVID-19. The CDR3 spells CASSRTGNQPQHF. As DNA, the CDR3 is TGTGCCAGCAGCCGGACAGGGAATCAGCCCCAGCATTTT.